A single sample is the source of the 21 T cell receptor beta chains below, sequenced in a study of regulatory T cells in long-lasting Graves disease. Assembly of TCR beta libraries relied on iRepertoire HTBI primers together with Arm-PCR of CDR3 regions. TCRdb independently ran MiXCR on the multiplex PCR reads; one entry per CDR3 protein. The sample records 310,000 or so distinct CDR3 sequences, about 19% being singletons. The time point: persistent/refractory GD, antithyroid drugs over 5 years with positive TRAb. With RNA extracted from PBMCs as input, the TCR library was made. Sequenced material: peripheral blood mononuclear cells (PBMCs), taken when the disease was refractory, from a patient treated with antithyroid drugs. These receptors were obtained from a female donor with Graves disease.

Many counts were recorded for this clonotype. The CDR3 protein is CSARQDLNQPQHF. The CDR3 DNA is TGCAGTGCAAGACAGGATCTCAATCAGCCCCAGCATTTT. This sequence joins TRBV20-1 and TRBJ1-5, with a tentative D call TRBD1 (6 bases). The germline V and J ends were trimmed by 6 bases and 3 bases, with 12 bases remaining between them. CDR3 size: 13 residues. Germline V gene data show CDR1 as DFQATT and CDR2 as SNEGSKA (reference sequence).

This clonotype was observed a few times. The rearrangement links TRBV19 to TRBJ2-7, with 10 bases lining up with TRBD2. Germline V gives CDR1 LNHDA, CDR2 SQIVND (reference sequence). The trim removed 4 bases at V and 3 bases at J, leaving 6 bases unmatched. This CDR3 has 15 residues. CDR3 sequence: CASSTSGGLFYEQYF. Here the CDR3 DNA reads TGTGCCAGTAGTACTAGCGGGGGATTGTTCTACGAGCAGTACTTC.

This clonotype has at least ten counts. The V and J genes are TRBV25-1 and TRBJ2-5, with D maybe TRBD2 (7 bases). Germline CDR1 reads MGHDK; CDR2 reads SYGVNS. Trimming took 7 bases from V and 9 from J, leaving 27 bases between them. This CDR3 is 16 amino acids long. CDR3 coding DNA: TGTGCCAGCACAGGGGTAGGATGGCGGGGGCAGACGGCCCAGTACTTC. This encodes CASTGVGWRGQTAQYF.

The rearrangement joins TRBV5-8 to TRBJ1-5; 11 positions match TRBD1. The V gene's germline CDR1 is SGHTS and CDR2 YDEGEE. The CDR3 is 13 amino acids. J lost 7 bases, V lost 7 bases, and 4 bases had no gene match. CDR3: CASGQGARQPQHF. In DNA, the CDR3 is TGTGCCAGCGGACAGGGGGCCAGACAGCCCCAGCATTTT.

This clonotype was seen many times. This sequence joins TRBV30 and TRBJ2-7, with 10 bases aligning to TRBD1. From germline, CDR1 is GTSNPN and CDR2 SVGIG (reference sequence). The CDR3 consists of 14 residues. Trimming took 7 bases from V and 6 from J; bases not matched to a gene: 12. The CDR3 is CASSPGTGVFEQYF. Here the CDR3 DNA reads TGTGCCTCCTCACCGGGGACAGGGGTTTTCGAGCAGTACTTC.

CDR3 region: CSANFRLANTEAFF. CDR3 DNA: TGCAGCGCGAACTTTAGGCTGGCGAACACTGAAGCTTTCTTT. This chain uses TRBV29-1 with TRBJ1-1; D call uncertain. In germline, CDR1 is SQVTM, CDR2 ANQGSEA. The CDR3 runs 14 residues. The germline V and J ends were trimmed by 7 bases and 1 base, with 16 bases remaining between them. Full variable domain (outside the CDR3, taken from reference TRBV29-1 and TRBJ1-1): SAVISQKPSRDICQRGTSLTIQCQVDSQVTMMFWYRQQPGQSLTLIATANQGSEATYESGFVIDKFPISRPNLTFSTLTVSNMSPEDSSIYLCSANFRLANTEAFFGQGTRLTVV.

This clonotype was recorded at least ten times. The rearrangement uses TRBV2 and TRBJ1-5; D remains unclear. Germline V gene lookup returns CDR1 SNHLY and CDR2 FYNNEI. This CDR3 has 14 amino acids. Trimming left V 7 bases short and J 0 bases short, with 10 bases between. As DNA, the CDR3 is TGTGCCAGCAAGGGAACAAATAGCAATCAGCCCCAGCATTTT. Translated, it gives CASKGTNSNQPQHF.

This clonotype was counted at least ten times. This chain joins TRBV12-3 or TRBV12-4 and TRBJ2-7, with TRBD2 matching 11 bases. The junction had 6 bases not matched to a gene; V was cut back by 7 bases and J by 1 base. This CDR3 comprises 15 residues. The CDR3 region has the DNA TGTGCCAGCACCTTGGGACTAGCGGTATCCTACGAGCAGTACTTC. Its protein is CASTLGLAVSYEQYF.

On this clonotype itself: A clone one base away is much larger, so this may be a read error. This sequence joins TRBV6-1 and TRBJ1-1; D might be TRBD1 (6 bases). This CDR3 is 15 amino acids long. V dropped 6 bases and J dropped 0 bases, with 14 bases sitting between them. Germline V CDR1 and CDR2: MNHNS, SASEGT. The CDR3 is CASRPTQGLNTEAFF. CDR3 nucleotides: TGTGCCAGCAGGCCCACACAGGGCTTGAACACTGAAGCTTTCTTT.

The chain employs TRBV6-4 and TRBJ2-1; 7 positions agree with TRBD2. CDR1 is MRHNA, CDR2 SNTAGT, per germline. Trimming cost V 2 bases and J 10 bases; bases outside gene matches: 2. This CDR3 comprises 12 residues. As DNA, the CDR3 is TGTGCCAGCAGTGACGAAGCGGGGGAGCAGTTCTTC. Amino acid sequence: CASSDEAGEQFF.

This clonotype appeared many times. The rearrangement joins TRBV28 to TRBJ1-5; TRBD1 matches at 8 bases. The CDR3 is made up of 15 amino acids. Trimming took 5 bases from V and 6 from J; bases not matched to a gene: 9. Per the germline V gene, CDR1 is MDHEN and CDR2 is SYDVKM. CDR3 sequence reads: CASSKNTGGSQPQHF. CDR3 DNA sequence: TGTGCCAGCAGTAAGAACACAGGGGGTAGTCAGCCCCAGCATTTT.

This clonotype has just a few counts. V usage is TRBV3-1 and J usage is TRBJ1-1; 7 nucleotides align to TRBD1. V lost 2 bases, J lost 1 base, and 4 bases stayed unmatched. From germline, CDR1 is LGHDT and CDR2 YNNKEL (reference sequence). The CDR3 extends over 15 amino acids. CDR3 sequence: CASSQLDRANTEAFF. The CDR3 DNA is TGTGCCAGCAGCCAACTTGACAGGGCGAACACTGAAGCTTTCTTT.

Turning to this clonotype: This may stem from a read error, because a much larger clone lies one nucleotide away. J is TRBJ1-1 and V is TRBV9; no firm D call. With 0 bases removed from V and 1 base from J, the gap between germline ends came to 4 bases. The CDR3 extends over 13 amino acids. Germline V gives CDR1 SGDLS, CDR2 YYNGEE. The CDR3, as DNA: TGTGCCAGCAGCGTAGACTGGAACACTGAAGCTTTCTTT. Its protein product is CASSVDWNTEAFF.

The J gene is TRBJ2-5, the V gene TRBV11-2, with 11 positions matching TRBD2. The CDR3 is 15 amino acids. Per the germline V gene, CDR1 is SGHAT and CDR2 is FQNNGV. V shed 4 bases and J 5 bases; nucleotides not matched to a gene: 6. The chain's CDR3 is CASSSVSGGGETQYF. As DNA, the CDR3 is TGTGCCAGCAGCTCCGTTAGCGGGGGGGGGGAGACCCAGTACTTC.

This clonotype was seen at least ten times. The V and J genes are TRBV2 and TRBJ1-6, with D hard to call. Trimming left V 6 bases short and J 7 bases short, with 16 bases between. The germline CDR1 and CDR2 sequences are SNHLY and FYNNEI. This CDR3 has 15 residues. In DNA form, the CDR3 reads TGTGCCAGCAGGGGAGGAGTCCGGTCCAATTCACCCCTCCACTTT. Translated, it gives CASRGGVRSNSPLHF.

The sample holds many counts of this clonotype. The chain links TRBV10-3 to TRBJ1-1, with D unclear. V lost 0 bases and J 7 bases, leaving 6 bases between the germline ends. The length of the CDR3 is 12 residues. Germline V gene sequence: CDR1 ENHRY, CDR2 SYGVKD. The CDR3 protein is CAISESTREAFF. In DNA, the CDR3 is TGTGCCATCAGTGAGTCCACACGTGAAGCTTTCTTT.

This clonotype has more than one count but fewer than ten. This chain connects TRBV14 to TRBJ1-1; 10 bases match TRBD1. The CDR3 sequence is 15 residues long. CDR1 and CDR2 from the germline V gene are SGHDN and FVKESK. V gave up 2 bases and J gave up 10 bases; unmatched junction bases: 10. CDR3 sequence reads: CASSQWGQGFRGAFF. As DNA, the CDR3 is TGTGCCAGCAGCCAATGGGGACAGGGGTTCAGGGGAGCTTTCTTT. Filled out from reference TRBV14 and TRBJ1-1, the complete variable domain reads EAGVTQFPSHSVIEKGQTVTLRCDPISGHDNLYWYRRVMGKEIKFLLHFVKESKQDESGMPNNRFLAERTGGTYSTLKVQPAELEDSGVYFCASSQWGQGFRGAFFGQGTRLTVV.

The CDR3 loop is CSARAGLVGEQYF. In DNA, the CDR3 is TGCAGTGCTAGAGCCGGACTAGTCGGGGAGCAGTACTTC. The rearrangement links TRBV20-1 to TRBJ2-7; 7 bases line up with TRBD2. V lost 1 base to trimming and J lost 7 bases; unmatched junction nucleotides: 7. Germline loops: CDR1 DFQATT, CDR2 SNEGSKA (reference sequence). The CDR3 length is 13 residues.

The V and J genes are TRBV5-1 and TRBJ2-3, with 8 bases that match TRBD1. The germline V gene has CDR1 SGHRS and CDR2 YFSETQ. V trimming: 9 bases; J trimming: 5 bases; junction bases outside the gene matches: 11. This CDR3 contains 14 residues. The CDR3 protein is CATAQGVQGDTQYF. CDR3 nucleotides: TGCGCCACCGCACAGGGGGTCCAGGGAGATACGCAGTATTTT. The full variable domain, its missing parts supplied by reference TRBV5-1 and TRBJ2-3, is KAGVTQTPRYLIKTRGQQVTLSCSPISGHRSVSWYQQTPGQGLQFLFEYFSETQRNKGNFPGRFSGRQFSNSRSEMNVSTLELGDSALYLCATAQGVQGDTQYFGPGTRLTVL.

This clonotype was observed at least ten times. The chain recombines TRBV7-8 with TRBJ2-7; TRBD2 might be the D (6 bases). Trimming removed 6 bases at V and 0 bases at J, with 15 bases between. This CDR3 region has 15 residues. Germline CDR1 and CDR2: SGHVS and FQNEAQ. The CDR3 DNA is TGTGCCAGCAGTCCAAAGCGGGTGAGCTCCTACGAGCAGTACTTC. Protein product: CASSPKRVSSYEQYF.

The chain has TRBV18 and TRBJ2-7, with D perhaps TRBD1 (5 bases). The CDR3 contains 14 residues. Germline loops: CDR1 KGHSH, CDR2 LQKENI. V lost 1 base, J lost 7 bases, and 14 bases lay in between. This chain's CDR3 is CASSPLRAGDEQYF. DNA for the CDR3: TGTGCCAGCTCACCACTCAGGGCTGGGGATGAGCAGTACTTC.